This TCR beta chain comes out of a study of shared clonotypes between healthy human individuals. The study's findings and limits: Naive subsets generally had larger estimated richness than memory subsets. Rarefaction analysis demonstrated incomplete sorted-subset sequencing notwithstanding large depth.

As concerns this clone: No antigen is known for it. Other DNA variants within this sample encode the same CDR3.

Assay execution proceeded at the deep level. Some clones are missing from TCRdb's copy, which holds only in-frame ones; the method was immunoSEQ multiplex PCR. The repertoire includes a few million clones, around 93% of them detected once, and under 2% sits in the top ten. Naivety among CD8 cells was defined by CD45RO negativity and positive CCR7 selection, thereby excluding terminally differentiated effector memory CD45RA+ cells. The V gene's germline CDR1 is SGHAT and CDR2 FQNNGV. The CDR3 runs to 10 residues. V was pared by 5 bases and J by 7 bases, with 2 bases between. The clonotype was recovered from a man between 18 and 29 years old in good health. Some clones in this sample may be carry-over from other donors' samples. Input material: naive CD8+ T cells from PBMCs. V gene TRBV11-2 combines with J gene TRBJ2-2; no clear D gene. CDR3 nucleotides: TGTGCCAGCAGCCTCGGGGAGCTGTTTTTT. Protein sequence: CASSLGELFF.